Here is one T cell receptor beta chain with its context. Its antigen is unidentified. Trimming left V 9 bases short and J 2 bases short, with 8 bases between. The CDR3 runs to 12 residues. CDR1 MDHEN and CDR2 SYDVKM come from the germline V gene. Original handling: For the immunoSEQ data, sequences were junction-only without quality scores, so filtering differed. Data came from immunoSEQ multiplex PCR; TCRdb stores just in-frame clones and leaves some out. That table is the source of V, J and clone size, and D and trimming were worked out from the DNA. Found here are 1,500,000 or so clones, more than 95% of them singletons; the top ten hold more than 0.9%. These data come from a study of shared clonotypes between healthy human individuals. Findings and limits, study-wide: Across subsets, estimated richness was generally greater for naive than for memory populations.

Sequencing was performed on naive CD4+ T cells sorted from blood. As for subset: CD45RA+ positively selected. This TCR was sampled from a man aged 25 to 40 in good health. The chain carries TRBV28 and TRBJ1-3; tentatively, D is TRBD1 (5 bases). The chain's CDR3 is CASEGTGNTIYF. Written as DNA, the CDR3 is TGTGCCAGTGAGGGGACTGGAAACACCATATATTTT.